Shown below are 29 T cell receptor beta chains from a single sample sequenced in a study of control samples from healthy donors and cancer patients. This table comes from immunoSEQ multiplex PCR, and its TCRdb copy is limited to in-frame clones, with some not included. The table records 150,000 to 180,000 clones, just under 95% of them present only once. Sequenced: blood. Receptors originate from a man aged 35-49 years in good health.

CDR3 DNA sequence: TGTGCCAGCAGTACCGATATGAACACTGAAGCTTTCTTT. Its translation: CASSTDMNTEAFF. The chain employs TRBV9 and TRBJ1-1; D call uncertain. This CDR3 comprises 13 residues. V was shortened by 5 bases and J by 0 bases, with 8 bases between the two germline ends. Looked up from germline, CDR1 is SGDLS and CDR2 is YYNGEE.

This clone has more than one count but fewer than ten. V usage is TRBV4-2 and J usage is TRBJ1-2; 11 bases are a match to TRBD1. Losses at the gene ends were 7 bases for V and 3 bases for J; bases not matched to a gene: 4. Per the germline V gene, CDR1 is LGHNA and CDR2 is YNFKEQ. The CDR3 covers 14 residues. The CDR3 region is CASKGQGGDYGYTF. As DNA, the CDR3 is TGTGCCAGCAAGGGACAGGGGGGGGACTATGGCTACACCTTC.

CDR3: CASSLYSGALYTEAFF. In nucleotides, the CDR3 is TGTGCCAGCAGCTTGTACTCAGGGGCACTATACACTGAAGCTTTCTTT. The rearrangement uses TRBV5-6 and TRBJ1-1, with D possibly TRBD1 on 6 matching bases. The CDR3 loop spans 16 amino acids. Trimming stripped 1 base from V and 3 bases from J, with 16 bases between. Germline V gene sequence: CDR1 SGHDT, CDR2 YYEEEE.

The chain joins TRBV24-1 to TRBJ1-4; the D is unclear. Germline lookup yields CDR1 KGHDR and CDR2 SFDVKD. The CDR3 covers 14 residues. V lost 6 bases to trimming and J lost 1 base, with 8 bases between them. The DNA of the CDR3 is TGTGCCACCAGTTACGCGCGAACTAATGAAAAACTGTTTTTT. Translating gives CATSYARTNEKLFF.

This sequence joins TRBV5-1 and TRBJ2-5; D is unclear. With 0 bases removed from V and 5 bases from J, the gap between germline ends came to 8 bases. Germline CDR1 SGHRS, CDR2 YFSETQ. This CDR3 has 13 residues. The CDR3 reads CASSLDSRETQYF. The CDR3 DNA is TGCGCCAGCAGCTTGGACAGTCGGGAGACCCAGTACTTC.

The chain recombines TRBV5-6 with TRBJ2-7, with no clear D. Germline V gene lookup returns CDR1 SGHDT and CDR2 YYEEEE. The CDR3 consists of 13 residues. Trimming left V 5 bases short and J 3 bases short, with 12 bases between. The CDR3 here is CASRSLNLYEQYF. The DNA for the CDR3 is TGTGCCAGCAGGAGTTTGAACCTCTACGAGCAGTACTTC.

This clone came up once. This chain connects TRBV11-1 to TRBJ2-7; TRBD1 agrees at 7 bases. This CDR3 contains 15 residues. The germline V gene encodes CDR1 SGHAT and CDR2 FQDESV (reference sequence). Trimming removed 1 base from V and 5 bases from J; junction bases left unmatched: 8. This CDR3 is CASSLERGQQNEQYF. The CDR3 bases are TGTGCCAGCAGCTTAGAACGGGGACAGCAGAACGAGCAGTACTTC.

The chain is built from TRBV6-5 and TRBJ1-1; the D gene is possibly TRBD1 (5 bases). This CDR3 has 13 residues. Germline lookup yields CDR1 MNHEY and CDR2 SVGAGI. The V end lost 10 bases, the J end lost 2 bases, and 14 bases lay between the germline ends. CDR3 region: CAIAAGLNTEAFF. CDR3 nucleotides: TGTGCCATTGCAGCGGGGCTCAACACTGAAGCTTTCTTT.

The rearrangement joins TRBV11-2 to TRBJ2-7, with 8 bases matching TRBD2. Germline V gives CDR1 SGHAT, CDR2 FQNNGV. V lost 3 bases and J lost 7; bases outside the gene matches: 11. This CDR3 spans 15 amino acids. The CDR3 sequence is CASSLTPAVAGEQYF. Here the CDR3 DNA reads TGTGCCAGCAGCTTGACGCCCGCCGTAGCGGGGGAGCAGTACTTC.

This rearrangement joins TRBV14 to TRBJ1-6; unclear D gene. From germline, CDR1 is SGHDN and CDR2 FVKESK. CDR3 size: 15 residues. The germline V and J ends were trimmed by 4 bases and 6 bases, with 13 bases remaining between them. CDR3 in amino acids: CASSRSGNSNSPLHF. CDR3 nucleotide sequence: TGTGCCAGCAGCCGATCGGGAAATAGTAATTCACCCCTCCACTTT.

This clone has only one observation. The genes are TRBV5-1 and TRBJ1-2; tentative D call: TRBD1 (6 bases). V shed 0 bases and J shed 4 bases, with 13 bases lying between them. This CDR3 comprises 15 residues. Germline V gives CDR1 SGHRS, CDR2 YFSETQ. This CDR3 is CASSLGRGALYGYTF. The CDR3 nucleotides read TGCGCCAGCAGCTTGGGGCGGGGGGCACTCTATGGCTACACCTTC. Supplemented by reference TRBV5-1 and TRBJ1-2, the full variable domain reads KAGVTQTPRYLIKTRGQQVTLSCSPISGHRSVSWYQQTPGQGLQFLFEYFSETQRNKGNFPGRFSGRQFSNSRSEMNVSTLELGDSALYLCASSLGRGALYGYTFGSGTRLTVV.

The chain carries TRBV6-1 and TRBJ1-1; D may be TRBD1 (6 bases). Germline lookup yields CDR1 MNHNS and CDR2 SASEGT. Between the trimmed V and J ends, which lost 4 bases and 6 bases, there was a span of 27 bases. This CDR3 spans 18 amino acids. The CDR3 is CASSGLSQRGVTSAEAFF. The CDR3 DNA sequence: TGTGCCAGCAGTGGACTCTCCCAAAGGGGGGTGACGAGCGCTGAAGCTTTCTTT.

The chain links TRBV6-1 to TRBJ1-1, with D uncertain. This CDR3 has 14 residues. Germline values: CDR1 MNHNS, CDR2 SASEGT. Trimming left V 1 base short and J 5 bases short, with 11 bases between. The CDR3 reads CASSEVGGKTEAFF. DNA of the CDR3: TGTGCCAGCAGTGAAGTCGGTGGGAAGACTGAAGCTTTCTTT.

The chain couples TRBV4-1 to TRBJ1-2, with D possibly matching TRBD1 (5 bases). V lost 4 bases, J lost 1 base, and 10 bases lay in between. Germline CDR1 is MGHRA and CDR2 is YSYEKL. The CDR3 sequence is 14 residues long. The CDR3 coding sequence is TGCGCCAGCAGCCGAGAGGGGCTTAACTATGGCTACACCTTC. Its translation: CASSREGLNYGYTF.

The rearrangement links TRBV4-1 to TRBJ2-1; TRBD2 matches at 11 bases. Per germline, CDR1 MGHRA and CDR2 YSYEKL. CDR3 length: 16 residues. The J segment lost 6 bases and the V segment lost 0 bases, leaving 4 bases of the junction unmatched. The CDR3, as DNA: TGCGCCAGCAGCCAAGACTCCGGGACTAGCGGCAATGAGCAGTTCTTC. Translating gives CASSQDSGTSGNEQFF.

The chain links TRBV15 to TRBJ2-7; unclear D gene. Germline loops: CDR1 LNHNV, CDR2 YYDKDF (reference sequence). The CDR3 spans 14 residues. V was pared by 1 base and J by 0 bases, with 7 bases between. CDR3 protein: CATSRVRSSYEQYF. CDR3 coding DNA: TGTGCCACCAGCAGAGTTAGATCCTCCTACGAGCAGTACTTC.

The V gene is TRBV12-3 or TRBV12-4, the J gene TRBJ2-7, with D uncertain. V gave up 3 bases and J gave up 2 bases, with 8 bases separating them. CDR3 length: 13 amino acids. The CDR3 loop reads CASSLSQAYEQYF. The CDR3 bases are TGTGCCAGCAGTTTGTCCCAGGCCTACGAGCAGTACTTC.

Comments on this clone: Distinct nucleotide sequences in the sample also encode this CDR3. V usage is TRBV27 and J usage is TRBJ1-3; tentatively, D is TRBD1 (5 bases). Germline-derived CDR1 and CDR2 are MNHEY and SMNVEV (reference sequence). V lost 0 bases, J lost 1 base, and 7 bases lay in between. The CDR3 contains 15 residues. The CDR3 nucleotides read TGTGCCAGCAGTTTATCTGGGGGGTCTGGAAACACCATATATTTT. Translating gives CASSLSGGSGNTIYF.

This rearrangement joins TRBV12-3 or TRBV12-4 to TRBJ1-5; 7 nucleotides align to TRBD1. This CDR3 region has 12 residues. Trimming took 6 bases from V and 4 from J; bases not matched to a gene: 0. CDR3 in DNA: TGTGCCAGCAGGGGACAGAATCAGCCCCAGCATTTT. This gives the protein CASRGQNQPQHF.

The genes are TRBV5-8 and TRBJ1-1, with D possibly being TRBD1 (5 bases). The CDR3 spans 13 residues. CDR1 is SGHTS and CDR2 is YDEGEE in the germline V gene. The germline V and J ends were trimmed by 0 bases and 7 bases, with 10 bases remaining between them. The CDR3 nucleotides read TGTGCCAGCAGCTTGGTGCAGGGTAGTGAAGCTTTCTTT. This gives the protein CASSLVQGSEAFF.

The rearrangement joins TRBV10-2 to TRBJ1-5; D is ambiguous. Trimming left V 6 bases short and J 0 bases short, with 6 bases between. The CDR3 has 13 amino acids. Per the germline V gene, CDR1 is WSHSY and CDR2 is SAAADI. The chain's CDR3 is CASRENSNQPQHF. Written as DNA, the CDR3 is TGCGCCAGCAGGGAGAATAGCAATCAGCCCCAGCATTTT.

This chain joins TRBV27 and TRBJ2-3; no reliable D call. Trimming removed 2 bases from V and 0 bases from J, with 3 bases in between. Germline-derived CDR1 and CDR2 are MNHEY and SMNVEV (reference sequence). CDR3 size: 13 residues. The CDR3 region has the DNA TGTGCCAGCAGTTTAAGTAGCACAGATACGCAGTATTTT. Residues: CASSLSSTDTQYF.

The gene calls are TRBV24-1 and TRBJ2-1; tentatively, D is TRBD2 (6 bases). V dropped 0 bases and J dropped 8 bases, with 13 bases sitting between them. CDR1 and CDR2 from the germline V gene are KGHDR and SFDVKD. CDR3 length: 15 residues. The CDR3 is CATSDLRRGGYEQFF. CDR3 coding DNA: TGTGCCACCAGTGATTTGCGGCGGGGTGGGTATGAGCAGTTCTTC.

The genes are TRBV6-1 and TRBJ1-1; tentatively, D is TRBD1 (6 bases). Between the trimmed V and J ends, which lost 0 bases and 5 bases, there was a span of 16 bases. This CDR3 is built from 16 residues. In germline, CDR1 is MNHNS, CDR2 SASEGT. Here the CDR3 DNA reads TGTGCCAGCAGTGAAGCAACGGGTAGGGGGAATACTGAAGCTTTCTTT. This translates into CASSEATGRGNTEAFF.

The chain is built from TRBV3-1 (or the pseudogene TRBV3-2) and TRBJ1-4; D not resolved. With 3 bases removed from V and 6 bases from J, the gap between germline ends came to 11 bases. The length of the CDR3 is 14 residues. The germline CDR1 and CDR2 sequences are LGHDT and YNNKEL (reference sequence). CDR3 amino acids: CASSQHRWDEKLFF. CDR3 sequence (DNA): TGTGCCAGCAGCCAGCACAGATGGGATGAAAAACTGTTTTTT.

V and J are TRBV27 and TRBJ2-1; unclear D gene. The CDR3 length is 15 residues. Germline CDR1 and CDR2: MNHEY and SMNVEV (reference sequence). The V gene lost 6 bases and the J gene lost 6 bases, with 18 bases spanning the gap. CDR3 amino acids: CASRPTNYYRNEQFF. The CDR3 bases are TGTGCCAGCAGGCCAACCAACTACTACCGCAATGAGCAGTTCTTC.

The V gene is TRBV5-1, the J gene TRBJ2-1, with D possibly being TRBD2 (5 bases). The ends were cut back, 1 base at V and 2 bases at J, with 7 bases in the middle. The CDR3 is 14 amino acids. The germline gives CDR1 SGHRS, CDR2 YFSETQ. CDR3 nucleotides: TGCGCCAGCAGCTTGAGAGCGGCCTACAATGAGCAGTTCTTC. It specifies CASSLRAAYNEQFF.

The chain is built from TRBV2 and TRBJ1-1, with D possibly TRBD1 on 5 matching bases. The CDR3 extends over 12 amino acids. The V end was cut by 3 bases, the J end by 11 bases, with 13 bases between. Looked up from germline, CDR1 is SNHLY and CDR2 is FYNNEI. CDR3 sequence: CASSEPKGLAFF. The DNA of the CDR3 is TGTGCCAGCAGTGAGCCCAAGGGACTGGCTTTCTTT.

This clone was recorded only once. V and J are TRBV5-4 and TRBJ2-3; 7 bases map to TRBD2. Germline V gene sequence: CDR1 SGHNT, CDR2 YYREEE (reference sequence). Trimming at V came to 4 bases and at J to 2 bases, leaving 4 bases not matched to a gene. The CDR3 contains 14 residues. The CDR3 is CASSVSGATDTQYF. The CDR3 DNA follows: TGTGCCAGCAGCGTAAGCGGGGCCACAGATACGCAGTATTTT.